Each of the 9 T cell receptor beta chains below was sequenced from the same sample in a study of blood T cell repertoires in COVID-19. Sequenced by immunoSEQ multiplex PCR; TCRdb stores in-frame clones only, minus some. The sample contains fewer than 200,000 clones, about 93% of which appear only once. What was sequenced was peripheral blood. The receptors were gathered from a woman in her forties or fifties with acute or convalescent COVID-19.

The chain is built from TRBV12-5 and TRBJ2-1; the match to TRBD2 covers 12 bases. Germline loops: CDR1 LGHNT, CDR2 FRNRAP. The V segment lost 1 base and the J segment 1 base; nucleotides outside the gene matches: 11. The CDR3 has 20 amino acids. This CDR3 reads CASGLDSLAGGPVSYNEQFF. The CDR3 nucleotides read TGTGCTAGTGGTTTGGACTCCCTAGCGGGGGGGCCTGTGTCCTACAATGAGCAGTTCTTC.

The CDR3 coding sequence is TGTGCCAGCAGCCCTCAGAGCGGGTTCGGTTCACCCCTCCACTTT. Translated: CASSPQSGFGSPLHF. The rearrangement uses TRBV27 and TRBJ1-6; D remains unclear. CDR3 length: 15 residues. Germline values: CDR1 MNHEY, CDR2 SMNVEV (reference sequence). V shed 6 bases and J shed 9 bases, with 18 bases lying between them.

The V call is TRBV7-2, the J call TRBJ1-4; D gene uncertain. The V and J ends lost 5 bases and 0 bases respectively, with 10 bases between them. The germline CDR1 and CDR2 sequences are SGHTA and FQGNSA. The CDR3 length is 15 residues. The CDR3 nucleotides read TGTGCCAGCAGCGTAAATAGTGCAACTAATGAAAAACTGTTTTTT. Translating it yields CASSVNSATNEKLFF.

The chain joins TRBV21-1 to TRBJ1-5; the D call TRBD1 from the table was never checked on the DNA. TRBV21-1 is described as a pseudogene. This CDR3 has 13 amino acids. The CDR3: CASSRDRNQPQHF. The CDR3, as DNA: TGTGCCAGCAGCAGGGACAGGAATCAGCCCCAGCATTTT.

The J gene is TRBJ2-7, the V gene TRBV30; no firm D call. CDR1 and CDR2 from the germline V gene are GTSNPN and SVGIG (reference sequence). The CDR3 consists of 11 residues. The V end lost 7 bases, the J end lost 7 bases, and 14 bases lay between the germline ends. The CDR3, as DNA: TGTGCCTTGGGCCACTCTCTAGAGCAGTACTTC. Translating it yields CALGHSLEQYF.

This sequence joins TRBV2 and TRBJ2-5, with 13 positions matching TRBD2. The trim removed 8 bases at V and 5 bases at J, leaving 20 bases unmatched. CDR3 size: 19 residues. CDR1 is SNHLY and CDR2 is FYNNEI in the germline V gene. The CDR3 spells CASAALLDTSGGAGETQYF. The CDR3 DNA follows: TGTGCCAGCGCTGCCCTCCTCGACACTAGCGGGGGGGCCGGTGAGACCCAGTACTTC.

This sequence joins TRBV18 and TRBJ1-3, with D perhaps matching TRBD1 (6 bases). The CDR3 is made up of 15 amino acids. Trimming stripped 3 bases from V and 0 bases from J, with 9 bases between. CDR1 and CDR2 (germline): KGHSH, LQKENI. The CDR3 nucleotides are TGTGCCAGCTCACCGGGACAACCCTCTGGAAACACCATATATTTT. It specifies CASSPGQPSGNTIYF.

In DNA, the CDR3 is TGTGCCAGCAGCTTAGGGGGACAGGGGAGAGCGGAGACCCAGTACTTC. It translates to CASSLGGQGRAETQYF. V is TRBV7-2 and J is TRBJ2-5; the match to TRBD1 covers 10 bases. V shed 1 base, J shed 5 bases, and the junction held 7 bases outside the gene matches. Germline CDR1 SGHTA, CDR2 FQGNSA. The CDR3 covers 16 residues.

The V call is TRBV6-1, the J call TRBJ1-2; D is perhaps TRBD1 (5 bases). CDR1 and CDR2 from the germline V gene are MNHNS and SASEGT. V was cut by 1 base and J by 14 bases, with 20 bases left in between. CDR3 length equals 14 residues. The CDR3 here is CASSEDQGSLSQTF. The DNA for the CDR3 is TGTGCCAGCAGTGAAGATCAGGGCAGCCTCAGTCAAACCTTC.